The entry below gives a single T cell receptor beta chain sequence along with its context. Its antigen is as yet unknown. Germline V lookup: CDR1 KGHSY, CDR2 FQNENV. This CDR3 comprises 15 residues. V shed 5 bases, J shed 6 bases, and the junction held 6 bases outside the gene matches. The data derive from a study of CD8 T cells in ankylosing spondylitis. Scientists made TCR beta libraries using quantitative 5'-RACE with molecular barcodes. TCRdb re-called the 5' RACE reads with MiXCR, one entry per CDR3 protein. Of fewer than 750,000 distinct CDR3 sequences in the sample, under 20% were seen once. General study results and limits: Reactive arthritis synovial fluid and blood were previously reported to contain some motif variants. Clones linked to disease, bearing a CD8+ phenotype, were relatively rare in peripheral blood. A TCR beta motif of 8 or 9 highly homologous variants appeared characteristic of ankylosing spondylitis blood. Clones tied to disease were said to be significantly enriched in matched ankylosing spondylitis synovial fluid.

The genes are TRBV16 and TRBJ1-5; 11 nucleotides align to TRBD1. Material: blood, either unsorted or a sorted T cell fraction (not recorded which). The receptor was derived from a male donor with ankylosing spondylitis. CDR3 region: CASSNPDRGLQPQHF. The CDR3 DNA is TGTGCCAGCAGCAATCCGGACAGGGGGCTTCAGCCCCAGCATTTT.